Each of the 10 T cell receptor beta chains below was sequenced from the same sample in a study of CD8+ T cells in alopecia areata. Treatment in this sample: oral pan-JAK inhibitor, 5-10 mg twice daily. cDNA reverse transcribed from extracted RNA served as the sequencing template. The repertoire was sequenced with immunoSEQ multiplex PCR; TCRdb's copy has only in-frame clones and lacks some. The sample lists roughly 220,000 clones; approximately 38% were seen once. This specimen consisted of CD4+ T cells sorted from blood, obtained around week 31, from a patient treated with tofacitinib. All receptors come from a human donor with alopecia areata.

This chain uses TRBV23-1 with TRBJ1-1; the D gene is possibly TRBD1 (6 bases). TRBV23-1 is placed among ORFs of uncertain function. CDR3 length: 10 amino acids. Trimming took 10 bases from V and 5 from J, leaving 8 bases between them. The CDR3 DNA follows: TGCGCCATCAGGGGTACTGAAGCTTTCTTT. Protein sequence: CAIRGTEAFF.

This clone was seen a handful of times. The chain links TRBV27 to TRBJ2-7, with D tentatively TRBD2 (6 bases). The CDR3 is made up of 15 amino acids. Deletions cut 1 base from V and 2 bases from J, with 12 bases between. CDR1 MNHEY and CDR2 SMNVEV come from the germline V gene (reference sequence). The CDR3 coding sequence is TGTGCCAGCAGTTTATTAGGAGGGACCCCCTACGAGCAGTACTTC. Protein sequence: CASSLLGGTPYEQYF.

There are a few counts of this clone. The CDR3 region is CASSEGVGTRGYTF. CDR3 DNA: TGTGCCAGCAGTGAAGGTGTAGGGACCCGCGGCTACACCTTC. This chain links TRBV2 with TRBJ1-2; tentatively, D is TRBD1 (5 bases). Per germline, CDR1 SNHLY and CDR2 FYNNEI. This CDR3 spans 14 amino acids. V was pared by 1 base and J by 8 bases, with 14 bases between.

This clone appeared a few times. The chain employs TRBV29-1 and TRBJ1-4; 9 bases line up with TRBD1. The CDR3 is 15 residues long. V lost 7 bases to trimming and J lost 0 bases; unmatched junction nucleotides: 6. Germline assignment: CDR1 SQVTM and CDR2 ANQGSEA. The DNA for the CDR3 is TGCAGCGCCGGGACAGGGACTGCAACTAATGAAAAACTGTTTTTT. The encoded protein is CSAGTGTATNEKLFF.

The genes are TRBV7-9 and TRBJ2-1; no definite D call. The germline CDR1 and CDR2 sequences are SEHNR and FQNEAQ (reference sequence). Trimming took off 3 bases at V and 7 bases at J, with 16 bases between the two ends. The CDR3 runs 15 residues. The CDR3 DNA sequence: TGTGCCAGCAGCTTGACCTTGGGCCTGCCGAATGAGCAGTTCTTC. It specifies CASSLTLGLPNEQFF.

The rearrangement uses TRBV5-1 and TRBJ2-7; D remains unclear. V was cut by 2 bases and J by 0 bases, with 18 bases left in between. In germline, CDR1 is SGHRS, CDR2 YFSETQ. The CDR3 runs to 17 residues. Here the CDR3 DNA reads TGCGCCAGCAGCTTCTCCCCCCAGTTGGGTACCTCCTACGAGCAGTACTTC. Protein: CASSFSPQLGTSYEQYF.

This clone occurred a few times. The CDR3 protein is CASSQVLSRNNGHNEQFF. CDR3 in DNA: TGCGCCAGCAGCCAAGTTCTCTCTCGGAATAACGGGCACAATGAGCAGTTCTTC. J is TRBJ2-1 and V is TRBV4-1; D gene unclear. Trimming left V 1 base short and J 5 bases short, with 21 bases between. This CDR3 is built from 18 residues. Germline V gene data show CDR1 as MGHRA and CDR2 as YSYEKL.

This rearrangement joins TRBV29-1 to TRBJ2-1; 8 nucleotides match TRBD2. CDR3 length: 12 residues. The V gene's germline CDR1 is SQVTM and CDR2 ANQGSEA. After removal of 7 bases from V and 7 bases from J, the junction contained 6 bases not matched to a gene. CDR3 sequence (DNA): TGCAGCGGGTTGGAGCGGGGGAATGAGCAGTTCTTC. The encoded protein is CSGLERGNEQFF.

The CDR3 region has the DNA TGTGCCAGATACAGGCACCACACTGAAGCTTTCTTT. Translation gives CARYRHHTEAFF. This chain joins TRBV2 and TRBJ1-1, with D possibly matching TRBD1 (5 bases). The ends were cut back, 9 bases at V and 3 bases at J, with 11 bases in the middle. Germline values: CDR1 SNHLY, CDR2 FYNNEI. The CDR3 has 12 amino acids.

V gene TRBV9 combines with J gene TRBJ2-3; TRBD2 aligns across 14 bases. Germline values: CDR1 SGDLS, CDR2 YYNGEE. The V segment lost 4 bases and the J segment 2 bases; nucleotides outside the gene matches: 12. This CDR3 comprises 19 residues. As DNA, the CDR3 is TGTGCCAGCAGCCCTGGACTAGCGGGAGGTTTCGAACTCACAGATACGCAGTATTTT. Amino acid sequence: CASSPGLAGGFELTDTQYF.